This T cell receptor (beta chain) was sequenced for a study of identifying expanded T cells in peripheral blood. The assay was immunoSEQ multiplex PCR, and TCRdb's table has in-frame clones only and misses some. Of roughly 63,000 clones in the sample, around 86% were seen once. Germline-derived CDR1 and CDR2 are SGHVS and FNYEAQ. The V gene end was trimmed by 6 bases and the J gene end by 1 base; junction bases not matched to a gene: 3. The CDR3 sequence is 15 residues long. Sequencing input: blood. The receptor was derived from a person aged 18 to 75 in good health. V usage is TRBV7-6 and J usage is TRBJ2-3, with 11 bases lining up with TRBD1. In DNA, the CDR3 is TGTGCCAGCAGGCGGACAGGGGGCGGCACAGATACGCAGTATTTT. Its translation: CASRRTGGGTDTQYF.